The T cell receptor beta chain described here comes from a study of blood T cell repertoires in COVID-19. Whole-study context: COVID-19 samples, acute and convalescent, were from the United States, Italy and Spain.

In the source study's methods: Using reference gene primer amplification, nucleated cell counts were estimated. The table came from immunoSEQ multiplex PCR; TCRdb's copy has only in-frame clones and leaves some out. For V, J and clone size, that table is used; D and trimming come from the DNA. The sample records approximately 330,000 clones, 80% to 90% being singletons. Seattle patients were enrolled during active infection and followed longitudinally. This CDR3 spans 13 amino acids. Looked up from germline, CDR1 is SGHNT and CDR2 is YYREEE (reference sequence). V lost 0 bases to trimming and J lost 7 bases, with 11 bases between them.

Sample: peripheral blood. The chain is built from TRBV5-4 and TRBJ2-7; TRBD1 is a possible D gene (6 bases). The receptor's source is a man aged 25-45 years with COVID-19, enrolled during active disease. The CDR3 protein is CASSLATGWEQYF. The CDR3 bases are TGTGCCAGCAGCTTGGCTACAGGGTGGGAGCAGTACTTC.